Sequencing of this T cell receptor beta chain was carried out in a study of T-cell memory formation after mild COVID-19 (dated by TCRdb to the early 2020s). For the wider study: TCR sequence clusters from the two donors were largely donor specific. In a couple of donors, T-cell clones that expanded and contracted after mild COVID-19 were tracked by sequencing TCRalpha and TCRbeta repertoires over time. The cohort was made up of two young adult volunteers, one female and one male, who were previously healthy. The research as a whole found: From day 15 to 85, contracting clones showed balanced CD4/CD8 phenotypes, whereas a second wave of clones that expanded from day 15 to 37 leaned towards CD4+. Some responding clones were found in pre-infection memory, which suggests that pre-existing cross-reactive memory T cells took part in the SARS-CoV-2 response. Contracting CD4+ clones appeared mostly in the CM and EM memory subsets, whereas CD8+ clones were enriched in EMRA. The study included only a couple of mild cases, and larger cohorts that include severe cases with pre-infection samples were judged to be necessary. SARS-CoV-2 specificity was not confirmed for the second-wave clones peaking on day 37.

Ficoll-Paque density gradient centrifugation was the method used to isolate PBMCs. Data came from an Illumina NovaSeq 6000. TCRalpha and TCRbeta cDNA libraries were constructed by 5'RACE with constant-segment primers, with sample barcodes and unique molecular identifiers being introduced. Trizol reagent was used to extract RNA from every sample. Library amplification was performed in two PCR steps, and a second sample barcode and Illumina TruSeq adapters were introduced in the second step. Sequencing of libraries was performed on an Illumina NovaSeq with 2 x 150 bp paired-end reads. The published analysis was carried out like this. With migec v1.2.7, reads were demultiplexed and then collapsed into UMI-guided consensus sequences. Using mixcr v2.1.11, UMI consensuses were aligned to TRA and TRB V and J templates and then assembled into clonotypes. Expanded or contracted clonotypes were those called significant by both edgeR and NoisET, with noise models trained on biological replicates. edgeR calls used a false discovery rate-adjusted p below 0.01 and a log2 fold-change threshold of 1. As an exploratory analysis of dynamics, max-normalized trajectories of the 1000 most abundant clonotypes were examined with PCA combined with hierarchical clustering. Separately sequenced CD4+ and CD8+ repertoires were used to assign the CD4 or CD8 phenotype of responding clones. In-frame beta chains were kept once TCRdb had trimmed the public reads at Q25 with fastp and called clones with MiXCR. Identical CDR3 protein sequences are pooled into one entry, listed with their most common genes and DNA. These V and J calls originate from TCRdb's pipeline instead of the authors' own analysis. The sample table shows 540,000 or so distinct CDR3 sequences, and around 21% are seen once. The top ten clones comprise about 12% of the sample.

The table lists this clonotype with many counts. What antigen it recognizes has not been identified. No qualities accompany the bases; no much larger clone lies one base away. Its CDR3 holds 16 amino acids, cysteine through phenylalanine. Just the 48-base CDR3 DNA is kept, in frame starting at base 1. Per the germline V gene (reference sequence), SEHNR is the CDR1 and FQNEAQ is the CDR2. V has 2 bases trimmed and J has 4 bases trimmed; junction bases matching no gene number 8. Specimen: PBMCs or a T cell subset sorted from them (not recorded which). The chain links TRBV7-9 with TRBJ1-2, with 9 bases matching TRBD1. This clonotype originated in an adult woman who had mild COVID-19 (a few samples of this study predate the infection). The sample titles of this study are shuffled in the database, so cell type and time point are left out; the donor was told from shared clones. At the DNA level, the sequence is TGTGCCAGCAGCTTATGGGACAGGGAATCAAGCTATGGCTACACCTTC. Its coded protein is CASSLWDRESSYGYTF.